This T cell receptor (beta chain) was recorded in a study of blood T cell repertoires in COVID-19. On the study more broadly: Acute and convalescent COVID-19 samples came from the United States, Italy and Spain. T cells, B-cell-depleted T cells, or PBMCs supplied cDNA or gDNA.

Losses at the gene ends were 1 base for V and 3 bases for J; bases not matched to a gene: 3. The CDR3 contains 15 residues. The germline gives CDR1 SGHRS, CDR2 YFSETQ. In the authors' workflow: Amplified reference gene primers provided the basis for estimating nucleated cell counts. Sequencing used immunoSEQ multiplex PCR; TCRdb keeps in-frame clones, though not all of them. V, J and clone size are those of that table, while D and trimming were read from the DNA. The table records about 140,000 clones, around four fifths of them present only once. Sequenced material: peripheral blood. This sequence was found in a human donor in a cohort sampled during active COVID-19. The V and J genes are TRBV5-1 and TRBJ1-2; 10 positions agree with TRBD1. In nucleotides, the CDR3 is TGCGCCAGCAGCTTGACGGACAGGGGGGACTATGGCTACACCTTC. This codes for CASSLTDRGDYGYTF.